A single sample is the source of the 10 T cell receptor beta chains below, sequenced in a study of T cell changes during pregnancy in multiple sclerosis. Repertoires were generated with immunoSEQ multiplex PCR, while TCRdb's copy carries only in-frame clones and drops some. Among approximately 69,000 clones listed, roughly 94% were seen once. The starting material was peripheral blood, obtained in the third trimester of pregnancy. These receptor sequences come from a female donor with multiple sclerosis, enrolled in a pregnancy study.

This chain joins TRBV5-1 and TRBJ2-3, with D perhaps matching TRBD2 (7 bases). V dropped 0 bases and J dropped 0 bases, with 11 bases sitting between them. This CDR3 spans 16 amino acids. Germline V gene lookup returns CDR1 SGHRS and CDR2 YFSETQ. The chain's CDR3 is CASSLDGGPSTDTQYF. The DNA for the CDR3 is TGCGCCAGCAGCTTGGACGGGGGGCCAAGCACAGATACGCAGTATTTT.

The chain employs TRBV6-6 and TRBJ1-1; 8 nucleotides line up with TRBD1. V gave up 4 bases and J gave up 6 bases; unmatched junction bases: 4. CDR3 length: 13 residues. The germline gives CDR1 MNHNY, CDR2 SVGAGI (reference sequence). The CDR3 sequence: CASSFGQGAEAFF. In DNA form, the CDR3 reads TGTGCCAGCAGTTTTGGACAGGGAGCTGAAGCTTTCTTT.

This clone appeared once. The chain couples TRBV11-2 to TRBJ2-3, with 8 bases identical to TRBD1. CDR3 length equals 15 residues. The V gene's germline CDR1 is SGHAT and CDR2 FQNNGV. V trimming: 0 bases; J trimming: 10 bases; junction bases outside the gene matches: 9. The CDR3 DNA reads as TGTGCCAGCAGCTTAGAGCAACAGGGGGGAAGCCCGCAGTATTTT. This gives the protein CASSLEQQGGSPQYF.

This chain connects TRBV4-3 to TRBJ2-6; 8 bases match TRBD2. J was trimmed by 5 bases and V by 3 bases; bases with no gene match: 15. CDR1 is LGHNA, CDR2 YSLEER, per germline. This CDR3 region has 19 residues. CDR3 nucleotides: TGCGCCAGCAGCCATGAACGGCTCCTAGCGGGTGGTAGGGCCAACGTCCTGACTTTC. Protein sequence: CASSHERLLAGGRANVLTF.

The chain couples TRBV4-3 to TRBJ2-4, with 9 bases lining up with TRBD2. Looked up from germline, CDR1 is LGHNA and CDR2 is YSLEER. This CDR3 contains 15 residues. The ends lost 0 bases at V and 7 bases at J; junction bases unmatched: 4. The chain's CDR3 is CASSQDSGLANIQYF. CDR3 in DNA: TGCGCCAGCAGCCAAGATAGCGGACTAGCGAACATTCAGTACTTC.

The chain uses TRBV27 and TRBJ2-2; TRBD1 matches 7 bases. The ends lost 2 bases at V and 0 bases at J; junction bases unmatched: 3. The CDR3 is 16 amino acids. CDR1 and CDR2 (germline): MNHEY, SMNVEV (reference sequence). For the CDR3, the DNA is TGTGCCAGCAGTTTAATAACAGGGGCGAACACCGGGGAGCTGTTTTTT. Translation gives CASSLITGANTGELFF.

This rearrangement joins TRBV18 to TRBJ1-1; a weak D match, TRBD1 (6 bases). From germline, CDR1 is KGHSH and CDR2 LQKENI. The CDR3 is 12 residues long. V lost 3 bases to trimming and J lost 7 bases, with 9 bases between them. CDR3 nucleotide sequence: TGTGCCAGCTCACCCTACAGGGATGAAGCTTTCTTT. Amino acids: CASSPYRDEAFF.

V and J are TRBV5-6 and TRBJ2-5; TRBD2 agrees at 8 bases. The germline CDR1 and CDR2 sequences are SGHDT and YYEEEE. The CDR3 loop spans 14 amino acids. V lost 4 bases and J lost 2; bases outside the gene matches: 4. Here the CDR3 DNA reads TGTGCCAGCAGCAGAGCGGGGGCTCAAGAGACCCAGTACTTC. Translation gives CASSRAGAQETQYF.

The chain joins TRBV9 to TRBJ2-5, with D maybe TRBD1 (6 bases). CDR1 is SGDLS and CDR2 is YYNGEE in the germline V gene. The length of the CDR3 is 12 residues. V shed 3 bases and J shed 10 bases, with 13 bases lying between them. CDR3 amino acids: CASSAGQGNQYF. Here the CDR3 DNA reads TGTGCCAGCAGCGCGGGACAAGGAAACCAGTACTTC. The full variable domain, rest sourced from reference TRBV9 and TRBJ2-5, is DSGVTQTPKHLITATGQRVTLRCSPRSGDLSVYWYQQSLDQGLQFLIQYYNGEERAKGNILERFSAQQFPDLHSELNLSSLELGDSALYFCASSAGQGNQYFGPGTRLLVL.

V usage is TRBV9 and J usage is TRBJ1-2; 7 bases are shared with TRBD1. Germline V gene data show CDR1 as SGDLS and CDR2 as YYNGEE. The CDR3 is 16 amino acids. V was clipped by 3 bases and J by 6 bases; unmatched bases: 14. The CDR3 region is CASSADRVGRINGYTF. CDR3 bases: TGTGCCAGCAGCGCAGACAGGGTCGGACGGATCAATGGCTACACCTTC.